This T cell receptor beta chain is drawn from a study of cytomegalovirus exposure and HLA in healthy donors. Study information: Unique TCR beta sequences numbering over 100 million came from about 179 million T cells in an earlier analysis.

Each donor was healthy, and each was a bone marrow donor. Turning to this clone: Its target is not known.

The study's findings and limits: Earlier analysis looked at TCR beta V segments, and most were productive about 90% or about 30% of the time. Researchers counted around 180 TCR beta chains as cytomegalovirus-associated.

V lost 5 bases and J lost 4, with 18 bases in between. The CDR3 consists of 16 residues. Germline CDR1 and CDR2: MDHEN and SYDVKM. Primers for the PCR totalled 60 Vbeta and 13 Jbeta. Repertoires were generated with immunoSEQ multiplex PCR, while TCRdb's copy carries only in-frame clones and drops some. The profile shows about 140,000 clones, about 80% of them singletons. The sequence derives from a woman in her sixties in good health and CMV-seropositive. Sequencing input: PBMCs. This rearrangement joins TRBV28 to TRBJ2-1, with D possibly matching TRBD1 (6 bases). The CDR3, as DNA: TGTGCCAGCAGTGCACCGACAGGAAAGGAGTACAATGAGCAGTTCTTC. It yields the protein CASSAPTGKEYNEQFF.